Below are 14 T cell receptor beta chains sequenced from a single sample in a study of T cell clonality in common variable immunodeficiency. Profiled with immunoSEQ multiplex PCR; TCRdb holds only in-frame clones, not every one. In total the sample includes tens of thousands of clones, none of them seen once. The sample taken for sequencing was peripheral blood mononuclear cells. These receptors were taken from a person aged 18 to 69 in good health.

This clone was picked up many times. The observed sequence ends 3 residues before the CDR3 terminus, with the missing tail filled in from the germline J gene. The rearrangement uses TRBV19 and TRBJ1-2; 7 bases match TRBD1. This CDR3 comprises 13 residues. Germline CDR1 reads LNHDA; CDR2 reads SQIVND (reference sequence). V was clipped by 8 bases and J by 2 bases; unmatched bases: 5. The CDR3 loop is CASATGQNYGYTF. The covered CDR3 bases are TGTGCCAGTGCGACGGGACAGAACTATGGC. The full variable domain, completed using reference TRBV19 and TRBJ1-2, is DGGITQSPKYLFRKEGQNVTLSCEQNLNHDAMYWYRQDPGQGLRLIYYSQIVNDFQKGDIAEGYSVSREKKESFPLTVTSAQKNPTAFYLCASATGQNYGYTFGSGTRLTVV.

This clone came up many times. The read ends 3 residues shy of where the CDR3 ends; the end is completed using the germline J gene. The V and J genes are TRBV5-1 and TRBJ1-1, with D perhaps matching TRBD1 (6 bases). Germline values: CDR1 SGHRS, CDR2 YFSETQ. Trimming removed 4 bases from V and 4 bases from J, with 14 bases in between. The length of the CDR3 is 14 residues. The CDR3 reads CASSLMGAGTEAFF. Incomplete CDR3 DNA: TGCGCCAGCAGCCTGATGGGGGCGGGCACTGAA.

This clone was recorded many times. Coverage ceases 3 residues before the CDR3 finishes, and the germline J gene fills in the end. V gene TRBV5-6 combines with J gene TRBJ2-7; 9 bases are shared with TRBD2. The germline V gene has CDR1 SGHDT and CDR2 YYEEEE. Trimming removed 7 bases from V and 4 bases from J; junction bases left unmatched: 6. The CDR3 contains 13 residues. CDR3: CASAGGGNYEQYF. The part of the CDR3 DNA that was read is TGTGCCAGCGCGGGGGGGGGCAATTACGAG.

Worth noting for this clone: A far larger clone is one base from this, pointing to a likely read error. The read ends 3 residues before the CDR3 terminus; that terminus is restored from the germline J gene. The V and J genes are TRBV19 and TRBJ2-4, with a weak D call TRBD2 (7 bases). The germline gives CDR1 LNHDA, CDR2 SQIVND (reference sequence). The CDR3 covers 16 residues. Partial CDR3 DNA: TGTGCCATTAGTATAGCGGGCAGGGGCAACAAAAACATT. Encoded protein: CAISIAGRGNKNI. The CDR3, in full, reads CAISIAGRGNKNIQYF. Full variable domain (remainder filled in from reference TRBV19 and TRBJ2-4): DGGITQSPKYLFRKEGQNVTLSCEQNLNHDAMYWYRQDPGQGLRLIYYSQIVNDFQKGDIAEGYSVSREKKESFPLTVTSAQKNPTAFYLCAISIAGRGNKNIQYFGAGTRLSVL.

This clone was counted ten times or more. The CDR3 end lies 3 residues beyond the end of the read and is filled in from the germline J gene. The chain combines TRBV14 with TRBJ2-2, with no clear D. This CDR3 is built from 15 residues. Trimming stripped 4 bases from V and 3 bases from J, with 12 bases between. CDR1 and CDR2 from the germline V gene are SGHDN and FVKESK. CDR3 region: CASSPGTVDTGELFF. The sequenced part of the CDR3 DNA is TGTGCCAGCAGCCCCGGCACAGTGGACACCGGGGAG.

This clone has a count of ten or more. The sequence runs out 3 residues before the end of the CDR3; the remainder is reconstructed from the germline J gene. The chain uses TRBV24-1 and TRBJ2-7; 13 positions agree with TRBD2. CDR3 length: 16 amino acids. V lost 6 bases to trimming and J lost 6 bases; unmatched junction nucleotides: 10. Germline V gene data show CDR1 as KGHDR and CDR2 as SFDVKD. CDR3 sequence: CATSKLAGGPVGEQYF. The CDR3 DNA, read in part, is TGTGCCACCAGTAAACTAGCGGGAGGGCCAGTTGGCGAG.

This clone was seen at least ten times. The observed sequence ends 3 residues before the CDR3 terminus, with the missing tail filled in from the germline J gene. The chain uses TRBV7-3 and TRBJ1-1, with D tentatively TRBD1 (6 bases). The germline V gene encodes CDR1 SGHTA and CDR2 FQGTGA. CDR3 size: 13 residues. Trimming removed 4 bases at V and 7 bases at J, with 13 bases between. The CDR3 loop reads CASSSYREGEAFF. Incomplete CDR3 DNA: TGTGCCAGCAGCTCCTACAGGGAAGGTGAA. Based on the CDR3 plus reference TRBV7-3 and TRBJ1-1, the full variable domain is GAGVSQTPSNKVTEKGKYVELRCDPISGHTALYWYRQSLGQGPEFLIYFQGTGAADDSGLPNDRFFAVRPEGSVSTLKIQRTERGDSAVYLCASSSYREGEAFFGQGTRLTVV.

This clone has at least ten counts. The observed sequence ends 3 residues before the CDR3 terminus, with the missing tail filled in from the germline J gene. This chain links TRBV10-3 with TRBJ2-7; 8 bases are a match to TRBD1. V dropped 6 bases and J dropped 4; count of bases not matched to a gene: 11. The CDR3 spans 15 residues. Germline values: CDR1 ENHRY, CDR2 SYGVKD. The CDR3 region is CAISDPPRGLYEQYF. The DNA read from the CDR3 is TGTGCCATCAGCGACCCTCCCAGGGGGCTTTACGAG.

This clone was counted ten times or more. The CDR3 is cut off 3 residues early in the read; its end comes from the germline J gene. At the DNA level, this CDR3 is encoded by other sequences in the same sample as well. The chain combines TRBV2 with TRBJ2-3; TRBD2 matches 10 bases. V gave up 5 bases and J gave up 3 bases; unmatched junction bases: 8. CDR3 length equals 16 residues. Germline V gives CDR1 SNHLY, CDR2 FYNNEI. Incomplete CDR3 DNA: TGTGCCAGCAGTAAGCTAGCGGGAGCGGGAACAGATACG. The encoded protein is CASSKLAGAGTDT. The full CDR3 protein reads CASSKLAGAGTDTQYF.

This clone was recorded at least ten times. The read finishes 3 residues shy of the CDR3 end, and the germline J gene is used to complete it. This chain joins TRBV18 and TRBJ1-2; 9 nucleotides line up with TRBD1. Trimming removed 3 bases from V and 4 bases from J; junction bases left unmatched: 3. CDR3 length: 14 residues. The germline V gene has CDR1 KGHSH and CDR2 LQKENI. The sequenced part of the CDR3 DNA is TGTGCCAGCTCACCCGGACAGGGGAGCTATGGC. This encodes CASSPGQGSYG. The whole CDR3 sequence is CASSPGQGSYGYTF. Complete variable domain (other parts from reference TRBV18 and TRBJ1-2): NAGVMQNPRHLVRRRGQEARLRCSPMKGHSHVYWYRQLPEEGLKFMVYLQKENIIDESGMPKERFSAEFPKEGPSILRIQQVVRGDSAAYFCASSPGQGSYGYTFGSGTRLTVV.

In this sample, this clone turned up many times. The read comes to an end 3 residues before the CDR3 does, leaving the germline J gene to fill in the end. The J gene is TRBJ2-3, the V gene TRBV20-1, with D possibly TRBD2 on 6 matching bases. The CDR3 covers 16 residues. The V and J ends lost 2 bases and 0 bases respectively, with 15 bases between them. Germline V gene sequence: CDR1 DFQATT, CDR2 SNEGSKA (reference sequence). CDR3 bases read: TGCAGTGCTAGATTCGCGGGGTCTACTAGCACAGATACG. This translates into CSARFAGSTSTDT. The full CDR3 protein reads CSARFAGSTSTDTQYF.

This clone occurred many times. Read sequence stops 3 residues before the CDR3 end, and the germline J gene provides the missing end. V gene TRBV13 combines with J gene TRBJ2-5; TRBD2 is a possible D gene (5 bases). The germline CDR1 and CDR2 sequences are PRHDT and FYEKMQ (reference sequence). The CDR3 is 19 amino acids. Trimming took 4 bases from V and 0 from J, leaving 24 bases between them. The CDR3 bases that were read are TGTGCCAGCAGCTCAAATCCCTTATGGGAGCGGAGCTACCAAGAGACC. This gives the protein CASSSNPLWERSYQET. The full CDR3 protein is CASSSNPLWERSYQETQYF. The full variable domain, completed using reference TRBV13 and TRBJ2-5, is AAGVIQSPRHLIKEKRETATLKCYPIPRHDTVYWYQQGPGQDPQFLISFYEKMQSDKGSIPDRFSAQQFSDYHSELNMSSLELGDSALYFCASSSNPLWERSYQETQYFGPGTRLLVL.

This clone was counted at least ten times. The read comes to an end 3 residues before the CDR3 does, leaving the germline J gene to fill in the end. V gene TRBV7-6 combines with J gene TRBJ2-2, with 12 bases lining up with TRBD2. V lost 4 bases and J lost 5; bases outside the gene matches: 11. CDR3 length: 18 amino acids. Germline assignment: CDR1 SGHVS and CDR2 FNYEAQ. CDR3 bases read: TGTGCCAGCAGCTACTACCTCGGACTAGCGGGATCTACCGGGGAG. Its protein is CASSYYLGLAGSTGE. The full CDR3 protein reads CASSYYLGLAGSTGELFF. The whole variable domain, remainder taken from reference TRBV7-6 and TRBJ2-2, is GAGVSQSPRYKVTKRGQDVALRCDPISGHVSLYWYRQALGQGPEFLTYFNYEAQQDKSGLPNDRFSAERPEGSISTLTIQRTEQRDSAMYRCASSYYLGLAGSTGELFFGEGSRLTVL.

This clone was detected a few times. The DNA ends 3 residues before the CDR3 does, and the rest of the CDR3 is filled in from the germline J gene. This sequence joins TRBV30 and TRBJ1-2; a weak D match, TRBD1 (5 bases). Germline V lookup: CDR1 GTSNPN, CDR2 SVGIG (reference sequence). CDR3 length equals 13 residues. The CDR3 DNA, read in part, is TGTGCCTGGAGTGTCGGGGGTAAAAACATC. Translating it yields CAWSVGGKNI. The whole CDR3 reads CAWSVGGKNIYTF.